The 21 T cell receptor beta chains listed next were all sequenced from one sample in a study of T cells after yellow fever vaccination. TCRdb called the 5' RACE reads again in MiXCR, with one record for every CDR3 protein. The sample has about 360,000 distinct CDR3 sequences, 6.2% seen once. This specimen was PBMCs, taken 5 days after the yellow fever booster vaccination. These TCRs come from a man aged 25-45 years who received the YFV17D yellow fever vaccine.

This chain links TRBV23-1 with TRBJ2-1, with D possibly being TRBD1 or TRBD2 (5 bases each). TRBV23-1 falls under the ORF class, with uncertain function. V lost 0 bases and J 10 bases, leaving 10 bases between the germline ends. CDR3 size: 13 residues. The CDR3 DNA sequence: TGCGCCAGCAGTCAATCGGAGAGGGGAGAGCAGTTCTTC. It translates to CASSQSERGEQFF.

The CDR3 sequence: CASSGGTSRTGELFF. The DNA of the CDR3 is TGTGCCAGCAGCGGGGGGACTAGTCGAACCGGGGAGCTGTTTTTT. The chain joins TRBV5-4 to TRBJ2-2; 8 nucleotides agree with TRBD2. V lost 4 bases, J lost 5 bases, and 7 bases stayed unmatched. There are 15 residues in the CDR3. CDR1 and CDR2 (germline): SGHNT, YYREEE (reference sequence).

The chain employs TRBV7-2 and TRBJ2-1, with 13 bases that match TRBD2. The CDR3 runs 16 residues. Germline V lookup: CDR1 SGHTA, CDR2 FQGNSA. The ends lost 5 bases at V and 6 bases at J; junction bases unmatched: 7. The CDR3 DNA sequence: TGTGCCAGCAGCGCGGGGGGACTAGCGGGGCCCAATGAGCAGTTCTTC. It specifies CASSAGGLAGPNEQFF. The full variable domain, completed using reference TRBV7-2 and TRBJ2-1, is GAGVSQSPSNKVTEKGKDVELRCDPISGHTALYWYRQSLGQGLEFLIYFQGNSAPDKSGLPSDRFSAERTGGSVSTLTIQRTQQEDSAVYLCASSAGGLAGPNEQFFGPGTRLTVL.

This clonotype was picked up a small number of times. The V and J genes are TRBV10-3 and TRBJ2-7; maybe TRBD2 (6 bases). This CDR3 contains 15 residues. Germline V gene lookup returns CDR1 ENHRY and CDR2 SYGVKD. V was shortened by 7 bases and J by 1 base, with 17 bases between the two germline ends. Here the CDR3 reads CAINAGPGGSYEQYF. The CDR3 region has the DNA TGTGCCATCAATGCAGGGCCTGGGGGGTCCTACGAGCAGTACTTC.

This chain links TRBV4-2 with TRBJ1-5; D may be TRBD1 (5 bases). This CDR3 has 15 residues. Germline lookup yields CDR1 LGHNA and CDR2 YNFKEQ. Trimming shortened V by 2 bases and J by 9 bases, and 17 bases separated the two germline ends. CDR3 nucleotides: TGTGCCAGCAGCCAAAATGAGGGACGCAAAGCGCCCCAGCATTTT. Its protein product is CASSQNEGRKAPQHF.

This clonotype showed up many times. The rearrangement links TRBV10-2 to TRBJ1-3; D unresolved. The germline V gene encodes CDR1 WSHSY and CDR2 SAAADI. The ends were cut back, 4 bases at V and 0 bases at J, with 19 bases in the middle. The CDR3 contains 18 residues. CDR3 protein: CASSVRSAGLRSGNTIYF. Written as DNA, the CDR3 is TGCGCCAGCAGTGTGAGGTCCGCTGGGCTTCGCTCTGGAAACACCATATATTTT.

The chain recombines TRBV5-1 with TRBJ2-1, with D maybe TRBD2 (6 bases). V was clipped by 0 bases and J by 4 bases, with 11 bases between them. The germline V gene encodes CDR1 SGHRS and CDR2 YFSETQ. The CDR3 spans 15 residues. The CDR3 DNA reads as TGCGCCAGCAGCTTGGGGACTACCGCATACAATGAGCAGTTCTTC. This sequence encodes CASSLGTTAYNEQFF. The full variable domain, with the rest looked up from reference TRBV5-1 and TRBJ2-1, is KAGVTQTPRYLIKTRGQQVTLSCSPISGHRSVSWYQQTPGQGLQFLFEYFSETQRNKGNFPGRFSGRQFSNSRSEMNVSTLELGDSALYLCASSLGTTAYNEQFFGPGTRLTVL.

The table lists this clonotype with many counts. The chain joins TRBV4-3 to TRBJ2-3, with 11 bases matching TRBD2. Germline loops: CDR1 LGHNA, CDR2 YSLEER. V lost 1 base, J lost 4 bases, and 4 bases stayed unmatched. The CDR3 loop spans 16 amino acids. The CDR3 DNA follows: TGCGCCAGCAGCCAAGGCTTTAGCGGGAGGGCAGATACGCAGTATTTT. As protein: CASSQGFSGRADTQYF.

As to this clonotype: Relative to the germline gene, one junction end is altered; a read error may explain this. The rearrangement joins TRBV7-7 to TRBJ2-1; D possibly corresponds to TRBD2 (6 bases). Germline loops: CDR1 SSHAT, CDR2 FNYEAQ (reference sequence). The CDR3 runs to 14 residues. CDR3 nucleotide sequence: TGTGCTAGCAGCCACACTAGCCCAAGGCGTGAGCAGTTCTTC. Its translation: CASSHTSPRREQFF.

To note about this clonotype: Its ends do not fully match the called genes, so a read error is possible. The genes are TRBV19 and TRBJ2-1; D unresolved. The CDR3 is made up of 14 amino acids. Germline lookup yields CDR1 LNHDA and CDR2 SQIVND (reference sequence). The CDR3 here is CTSSMNPGYNEQFF. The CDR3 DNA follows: TGTACCAGTAGTATGAATCCTGGATACAATGAGCAGTTCTTC.

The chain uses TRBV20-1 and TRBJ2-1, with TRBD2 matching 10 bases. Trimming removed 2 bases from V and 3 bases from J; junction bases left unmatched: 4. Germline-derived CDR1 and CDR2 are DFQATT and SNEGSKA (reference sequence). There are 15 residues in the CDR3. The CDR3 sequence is CSARTLAGVYNEQFF. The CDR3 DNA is TGCAGTGCTAGAACCCTAGCGGGAGTCTACAATGAGCAGTTCTTC.

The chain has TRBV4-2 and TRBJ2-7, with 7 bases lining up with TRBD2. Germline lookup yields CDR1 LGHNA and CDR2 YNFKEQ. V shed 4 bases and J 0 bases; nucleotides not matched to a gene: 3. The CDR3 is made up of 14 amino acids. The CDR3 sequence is CASSRIAGSYEQYF. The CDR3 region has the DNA TGTGCCAGCAGCCGAATAGCGGGCTCCTACGAGCAGTACTTC.

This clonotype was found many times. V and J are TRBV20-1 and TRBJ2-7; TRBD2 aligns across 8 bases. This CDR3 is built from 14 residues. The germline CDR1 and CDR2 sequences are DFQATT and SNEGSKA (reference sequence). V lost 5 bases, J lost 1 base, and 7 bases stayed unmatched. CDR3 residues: CSASGGAESYEQYF. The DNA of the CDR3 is TGCAGTGCTTCCGGGGGGGCAGAATCCTACGAGCAGTACTTC.

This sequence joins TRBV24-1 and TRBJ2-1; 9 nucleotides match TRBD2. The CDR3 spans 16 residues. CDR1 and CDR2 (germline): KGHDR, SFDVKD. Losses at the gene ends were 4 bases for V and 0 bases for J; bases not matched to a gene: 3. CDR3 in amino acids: CATSEGSGSSYNEQFF. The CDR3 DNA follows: TGTGCCACCAGTGAGGGTAGCGGGAGCTCCTACAATGAGCAGTTCTTC.

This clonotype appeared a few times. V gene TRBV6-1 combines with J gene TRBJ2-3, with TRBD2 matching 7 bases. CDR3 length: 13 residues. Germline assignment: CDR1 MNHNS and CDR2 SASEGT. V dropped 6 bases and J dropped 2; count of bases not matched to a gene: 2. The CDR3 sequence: CASRRDYTDTQYF. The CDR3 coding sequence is TGTGCCAGCAGGAGGGACTACACAGATACGCAGTATTTT.

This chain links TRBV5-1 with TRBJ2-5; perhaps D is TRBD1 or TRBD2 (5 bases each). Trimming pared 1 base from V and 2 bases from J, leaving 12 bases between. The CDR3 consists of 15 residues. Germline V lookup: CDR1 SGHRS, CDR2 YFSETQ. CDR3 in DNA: TGCGCCAGCAGCTTGCGTCCGGGGCCTCAAGAGACCCAGTACTTC. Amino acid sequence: CASSLRPGPQETQYF.

CDR3 sequence (DNA): TGCGCCAGCAGCTTCCTAGCGGGTCGAGGGTACAATGAGCAGTTCTTC. Its translation is CASSFLAGRGYNEQFF. The genes are TRBV5-1 and TRBJ2-1; 8 bases match TRBD2. The CDR3 contains 16 residues. The J segment lost 4 bases and the V segment lost 2 bases, leaving 8 bases of the junction unmatched. Germline values: CDR1 SGHRS, CDR2 YFSETQ.

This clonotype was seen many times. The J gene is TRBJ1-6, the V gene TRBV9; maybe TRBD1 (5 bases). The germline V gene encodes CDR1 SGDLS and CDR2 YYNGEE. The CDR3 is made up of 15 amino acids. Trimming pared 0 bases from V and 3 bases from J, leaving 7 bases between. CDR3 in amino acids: CASSVDQGYNSPLHF. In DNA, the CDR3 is TGTGCCAGCAGCGTAGATCAGGGCTATAATTCACCCCTCCACTTT.

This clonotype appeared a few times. The DNA for the CDR3 is TGTGCCAGCAGTTTAGCCAGGAATAATGGCTACACCTTC. This translates into CASSLARNNGYTF. The chain links TRBV12-3 or TRBV12-4 to TRBJ1-2; D is uncertain. CDR3 length: 13 residues. V was clipped by 0 bases and J by 6 bases, with 8 bases between them.

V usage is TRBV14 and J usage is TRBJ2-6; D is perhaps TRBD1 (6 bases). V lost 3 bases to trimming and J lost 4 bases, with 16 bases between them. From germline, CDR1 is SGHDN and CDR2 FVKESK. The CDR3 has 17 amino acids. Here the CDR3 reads CASSHPVTGYGANVLTF. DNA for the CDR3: TGTGCCAGCAGCCATCCCGTCACAGGGTACGGGGCCAACGTCCTGACTTTC.

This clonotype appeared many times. CDR3 nucleotide sequence: TGTGCCAGCAGGACAACTGCCGGGACAGGGAACTATGGCTACACCTTC. Its protein is CASRTTAGTGNYGYTF. The V and J genes are TRBV7-2 and TRBJ1-2; 9 positions agree with TRBD1. Germline values: CDR1 SGHTA, CDR2 FQGNSA. Trimming at V came to 6 bases and at J to 2 bases, leaving 10 bases not matched to a gene. The CDR3 spans 16 residues.